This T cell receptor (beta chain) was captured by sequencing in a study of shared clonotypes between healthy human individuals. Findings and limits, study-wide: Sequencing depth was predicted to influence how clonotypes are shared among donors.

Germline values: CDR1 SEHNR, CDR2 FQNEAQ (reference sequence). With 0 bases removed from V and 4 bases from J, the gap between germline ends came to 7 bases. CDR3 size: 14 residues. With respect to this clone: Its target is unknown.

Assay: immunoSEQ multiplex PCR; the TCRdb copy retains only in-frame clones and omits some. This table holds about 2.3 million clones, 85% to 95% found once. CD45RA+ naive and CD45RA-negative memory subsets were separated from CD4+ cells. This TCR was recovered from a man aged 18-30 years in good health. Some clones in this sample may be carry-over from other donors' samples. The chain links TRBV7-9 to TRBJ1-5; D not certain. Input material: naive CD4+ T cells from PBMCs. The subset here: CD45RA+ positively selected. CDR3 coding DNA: TGTGCCAGCAGCTTAGCGTGGGAAAATCAGCCCCAGCATTTT. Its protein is CASSLAWENQPQHF. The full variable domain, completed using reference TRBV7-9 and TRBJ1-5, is DTGVSQNPRHKITKRGQNVTFRCDPISEHNRLYWYRQTLGQGPEFLTYFQNEAQLEKSRLLSDRFSAERPKGSFSTLEIQRTEQGDSAMYLCASSLAWENQPQHFGDGTRLSIL.